The next 8 T cell receptor beta chains were all read from a single sample in a study of circulating CD8 cells and anti-PD-1 response in melanoma. Each library started from roughly 15 ng of total RNA using the QIAseq Immune Repertoire TCR panel. TCRdb itself ran the reads through MiXCR, one entry per CDR3 protein. The top ten clones hold roughly 13% of a sample with 1,200 or so distinct CDR3 sequences, roughly 9.8% of them seen once. Four subsets defined by PD-1 and/or TIGIT were sorted from live CD3+CD8+TCRalphabeta+ cells. This sample comprised CD8+ T cells from PBMCs, obtained at baseline or after one month of anti-PD-1 therapy (not recorded which). These receptors were collected from a human donor with melanoma.

Comments on this clonotype: This may be a read error: a much more frequent sequence differs by one nucleotide. The V gene is TRBV18, the J gene TRBJ2-1, with TRBD1 matching over 11 bases. The CDR3 sequence is 15 residues long. Per the germline V gene, CDR1 is KGHSH and CDR2 is LQKENI. Germline trimming cut 4 bases from V and 4 bases from J; bases unmatched to any gene: 3. CDR3: CASSQDRGPYNEQFF. In DNA, the CDR3 is TGTGCCAGCTCACAGGACAGGGGGCCATACAATGAGCAGTTCTTC.

This clonotype ranks as medium-sized. V is TRBV2 and J is TRBJ2-7, with D possibly matching TRBD2 (6 bases). CDR1 SNHLY and CDR2 FYNNEI come from the germline V gene. This CDR3 region has 15 residues. Trimming removed 7 bases from V and 2 bases from J, with 18 bases in between. This chain's CDR3 is CASKIPGTGTYEQYF. CDR3 in DNA: TGTGCCAGCAAAATACCCGGGACTGGAACCTACGAGCAGTACTTC.

This clonotype is medium-sized in the sample. The gene calls are TRBV4-2 and TRBJ2-1; D may be TRBD2 (6 bases). Trimming removed 4 bases from V and 5 bases from J, with 18 bases in between. CDR3 size: 16 residues. Germline V gene sequence: CDR1 LGHNA, CDR2 YNFKEQ. The CDR3 bases are TGTGCCAGCAGCCCGGCCCCTAGCGAACTACACAATGAGCAGTTCTTC. Protein product: CASSPAPSELHNEQFF.

By sample share, this clonotype is medium-sized. The V and J genes are TRBV20-1 and TRBJ1-6, with D maybe TRBD1 (5 bases). The CDR3 length is 12 residues. The V and J ends lost 0 bases and 11 bases respectively, with 8 bases between them. Germline V CDR1 and CDR2: DFQATT, SNEGSKA (reference sequence). This CDR3 is CSARDEGTPLHF. Here the CDR3 DNA reads TGCAGTGCTAGAGATGAGGGGACACCCCTCCACTTT.

This chain links TRBV11-1 with TRBJ1-1, with TRBD1 as a possible D gene (6 bases). Trimming pared 5 bases from V and 0 bases from J, leaving 13 bases between. Germline-derived CDR1 and CDR2 are SGHAT and FQDESV (reference sequence). CDR3 length equals 15 residues. The CDR3 sequence: CASSRLGGLNTEAFF. CDR3 DNA sequence: TGTGCCAGCAGCCGCTTGGGGGGGCTGAACACTGAAGCTTTCTTT.

In this sample, this clonotype is large. This chain uses TRBV19 with TRBJ2-3, with D hard to call. V was shortened by 1 base and J by 2 bases, with 16 bases between the two germline ends. CDR1 is LNHDA and CDR2 is SQIVND in the germline V gene (reference sequence). The CDR3 is 17 amino acids. The chain's CDR3 is CASSIVLDGDYTDTQYF. CDR3 in DNA: TGTGCCAGTAGTATAGTCTTGGACGGAGATTACACAGATACGCAGTATTTT.

This clonotype is judged large. The chain recombines TRBV6-2 or TRBV6-3 with TRBJ2-7; either TRBD1 or TRBD2 may fit D (6 bases each). The CDR3 is 11 residues long. Germline V gene lookup returns CDR1 MNHEY and CDR2 SVGEGT. V lost 11 bases to trimming and J lost 0 bases, with 8 bases between them. The CDR3 bases are TGTGCCGGGGGGCCCTCCTACGAGCAGTACTTC. Translation: CAGGPSYEQYF.

This clonotype is medium-sized (0.01 to 0.1%). The rearrangement joins TRBV19 to TRBJ1-3, with unresolved D. Germline V gives CDR1 LNHDA, CDR2 SQIVND (reference sequence). The CDR3 loop spans 14 amino acids. Trimming removed 6 bases from V and 1 base from J, with 10 bases in between. The CDR3 sequence: CASSLWMSGNTIYF. CDR3 sequence (DNA): TGTGCCAGTAGCTTGTGGATGTCTGGAAACACCATATATTTT.